One and the same sample provided the 18 T cell receptor beta chains below, sequenced in a study of somatic mutations in cytotoxic T cells in rheumatoid arthritis. Here immunoSEQ multiplex PCR was the method, and the copy in TCRdb shows in-frame clones only, minus some. Here the sample spans some 25,000 clones, roughly 74% being singletons. The sample was CD8+ T cells sorted from blood. The receptors were gathered from a woman between 18 and 29 years old in good health.

The rearrangement links TRBV19 to TRBJ1-1, with TRBD1 as a possible D gene (6 bases). CDR1 is LNHDA, CDR2 SQIVND, per germline (reference sequence). The CDR3 sequence is 13 residues long. Trimming left V 8 bases short and J 5 bases short, with 15 bases between. The chain's CDR3 is CASPQGRGTEAFF. Here the CDR3 DNA reads TGTGCCAGTCCACAGGGCCGGGGGACTGAAGCTTTCTTT.

This rearrangement joins TRBV19 to TRBJ2-1, with D maybe TRBD2 (5 bases). Per germline, CDR1 LNHDA and CDR2 SQIVND (reference sequence). CDR3 size: 15 residues. The V end lost 3 bases, the J end lost 1 base, and 10 bases lay between the germline ends. The CDR3 loop reads CASSIGVASYNEQFF. In nucleotides, the CDR3 is TGTGCCAGTAGTATCGGGGTTGCGTCCTACAATGAGCAGTTCTTC. Looking up the rest from reference TRBV19 and TRBJ2-1 gives the full variable domain: DGGITQSPKYLFRKEGQNVTLSCEQNLNHDAMYWYRQDPGQGLRLIYYSQIVNDFQKGDIAEGYSVSREKKESFPLTVTSAQKNPTAFYLCASSIGVASYNEQFFGPGTRLTVL.

This rearrangement joins TRBV2 to TRBJ1-4; D is unclear. The CDR3 has 15 residues. V was cut by 1 base and J by 4 bases, with 10 bases left in between. Looked up from germline, CDR1 is SNHLY and CDR2 is FYNNEI. DNA for the CDR3: TGTGCCAGCAGTGAAGGTGGGATCGATAATGAAAAACTGTTTTTT. As protein: CASSEGGIDNEKLFF.

The V gene is TRBV4-1, the J gene TRBJ1-1, with D perhaps TRBD1 (5 bases). The CDR3 runs to 14 residues. Germline V gene lookup returns CDR1 MGHRA and CDR2 YSYEKL. Trimming left V 4 bases short and J 1 base short, with 10 bases between. CDR3 sequence (DNA): TGCGCCAGCAGCCCCCGTGGGGCGAACACTGAAGCTTTCTTT. Translated, it gives CASSPRGANTEAFF.

The chain couples TRBV7-9 to TRBJ1-1; D remains ambiguous. Germline CDR1 is SEHNR and CDR2 is FQNEAQ (reference sequence). With 5 bases removed from V and 3 bases from J, the gap between germline ends came to 7 bases. The length of the CDR3 is 12 residues. The CDR3: CASSREYTEAFF. The DNA of the CDR3 is TGTGCCAGCAGCCGAGAATACACTGAAGCTTTCTTT.

This clone was counted a single time. The rearrangement links TRBV4-1 to TRBJ2-3; maybe TRBD1 (5 bases). Germline CDR1 and CDR2: MGHRA and YSYEKL. The V end was cut by 0 bases, the J end by 6 bases, with 13 bases between. This CDR3 region has 15 residues. CDR3 sequence (DNA): TGCGCCAGCAGCCAAGATCTGGCAGGGCGCGATACGCAGTATTTT. It codes for CASSQDLAGRDTQYF.

This chain connects TRBV5-8 to TRBJ2-1; TRBD1 agrees at 8 bases. Germline CDR1 SGHTS, CDR2 YDEGEE. Losses at the gene ends were 4 bases for V and 6 bases for J; bases not matched to a gene: 9. This CDR3 spans 15 amino acids. The DNA for the CDR3 is TGTGCCAGCAGCAAGAGTCGGACAGGGTTCAATGAGCAGTTCTTC. It codes for CASSKSRTGFNEQFF.

The chain recombines TRBV6-6 with TRBJ1-2; D is undetermined. Looked up from germline, CDR1 is MNHNY and CDR2 is SVGAGI (reference sequence). The CDR3 is made up of 13 amino acids. Trimming pared 7 bases from V and 1 base from J, leaving 10 bases between. In DNA form, the CDR3 reads TGTGCCAGCAAGGCGGATATTAACTATGGCTACACCTTC. Encoded protein: CASKADINYGYTF.

The chain uses TRBV27 and TRBJ2-1, with D unresolved. The CDR3 spans 14 residues. Deletions cut 6 bases from V and 3 bases from J, with 12 bases between. From germline, CDR1 is MNHEY and CDR2 SMNVEV (reference sequence). CDR3 region: CASSKTGYYNEQFF. DNA for the CDR3: TGTGCCAGCAGCAAGACGGGCTACTACAATGAGCAGTTCTTC.

The V call is TRBV9, the J call TRBJ1-1, with D unresolved. V lost 3 bases and J lost 0, with 12 bases in between. Germline V gene data show CDR1 as SGDLS and CDR2 as YYNGEE. This CDR3 has 15 residues. CDR3 coding DNA: TGTGCCAGCAGCGCCGTTCCCGTGATGAACACTGAAGCTTTCTTT. This sequence encodes CASSAVPVMNTEAFF.

This clone has just one count. The rearrangement uses TRBV2 and TRBJ2-7; possible D gene TRBD1, 5 bases. CDR1 is SNHLY, CDR2 FYNNEI, per germline. Between the trimmed V and J ends, which lost 6 bases and 2 bases, there was a span of 11 bases. The CDR3 totals 13 residues. Written as DNA, the CDR3 is TGTGCCAGCAGAAAAGACAGCACCTACGAGCAGTACGTC. Translated, it gives CASRKDSTYEQYV.

The chain employs TRBV15 and TRBJ1-1, with D possibly matching TRBD1 (5 bases). Germline V CDR1 and CDR2: LNHNV, YYDKDF (reference sequence). CDR3 length: 13 residues. Trimming pared 4 bases from V and 8 bases from J, leaving 14 bases between. The CDR3 region is CATSIPGTLEAFF. The CDR3 DNA follows: TGTGCCACCAGCATACCCGGGACTCTCGAAGCTTTCTTT.

The rearrangement joins TRBV28 to TRBJ2-1; TRBD2 agrees at 14 bases. This CDR3 is built from 15 residues. Germline V CDR1 and CDR2: MDHEN, SYDVKM. With V trimmed by 5 bases and J by 8 bases, 5 bases remained unmatched. The CDR3 bases are TGTGCCAGCAGTCCCACGGGACTAGCGGGGGATGAGCAGTTCTTC. It translates to CASSPTGLAGDEQFF. The full variable domain, with the rest looked up from reference TRBV28 and TRBJ2-1, is DVKVTQSSRYLVKRTGEKVFLECVQDMDHENMFWYRQDPGLGLRLIYFSYDVKMKEKGDIPEGYSVSREKKERFSLILESASTNQTSMYLCASSPTGLAGDEQFFGPGTRLTVL.

The chain uses TRBV15 and TRBJ2-1, with a tentative D call TRBD1 (5 bases). CDR1 and CDR2 (germline): LNHNV, YYDKDF (reference sequence). Trimming took off 3 bases at V and 4 bases at J, with 7 bases between the two ends. There are 13 residues in the CDR3. The CDR3 is CATSRDTYNEQFF. CDR3 DNA sequence: TGTGCCACCAGCAGGGACACTTACAATGAGCAGTTCTTC.

This clone was observed a handful of times. The J gene is TRBJ2-2, the V gene TRBV28, with no clear D. Per the germline V gene, CDR1 is MDHEN and CDR2 is SYDVKM. There are 15 residues in the CDR3. Trimming removed 10 bases at V and 6 bases at J, with 21 bases between. CDR3 loop: CATWLWSGRSGELFF. The CDR3 DNA sequence: TGTGCCACCTGGTTATGGTCGGGTAGATCCGGGGAGCTGTTTTTT.

This clone came up once. The V and J genes are TRBV29-1 and TRBJ2-1; TRBD2 matches at 8 bases. Germline trimming cut 5 bases from V and 4 bases from J; bases unmatched to any gene: 4. CDR1 is SQVTM, CDR2 ANQGSEA, per germline. CDR3 length: 13 residues. The CDR3 coding sequence is TGCAGCGTTACGGGGGGGGAATACAATGAGCAGTTCTTC. Its translation: CSVTGGEYNEQFF.

This clone was seen more than once but under ten times. J is TRBJ1-5 and V is TRBV2, with a possible D match to TRBD1 (6 bases). Germline CDR1 and CDR2: SNHLY and FYNNEI. V lost 9 bases and J 5 bases, leaving 14 bases between the germline ends. The CDR3 has 13 residues. The CDR3, as DNA: TGTGCCAGTACAGGGAGGGGATATCAGCCCCAGCATTTT. It translates to CASTGRGYQPQHF.

The chain couples TRBV7-9 to TRBJ2-6; 9 positions agree with TRBD1. The germline gives CDR1 SEHNR, CDR2 FQNEAQ (reference sequence). Trimming cost V 3 bases and J 0 bases; bases outside gene matches: 3. This CDR3 has 17 amino acids. For the CDR3, the DNA is TGTGCCAGCAGCTTCGGACAGGGGAACTCTGGGGCCAACGTCCTGACTTTC. Translated, it gives CASSFGQGNSGANVLTF.